This TCR beta chain was sequenced during a study of T cell changes during pregnancy in multiple sclerosis. Using immunoSEQ multiplex PCR, the repertoire was profiled, and TCRdb retains in-frame clones only, with some absent. Here the sample spans 95,000 to 110,000 clones, about 90% being singletons. The material sequenced was peripheral blood, taken after pregnancy. This TCR was sampled from a female donor with multiple sclerosis, enrolled in a pregnancy study.

The CDR3 bases are TGTGCCAGCAGGACAGACACAGATACGCAGTATTTT. Translating gives CASRTDTDTQYF. J is TRBJ2-3 and V is TRBV28; D is perhaps TRBD1 (5 bases). Germline CDR1 is MDHEN and CDR2 is SYDVKM. The CDR3 consists of 12 residues. The V end lost 6 bases, the J end lost 2 bases, and 6 bases lay between the germline ends.